This T cell receptor beta chain originates from a study of human T cells and chemical hapten exposure. Overall study results and limits: Among expanded TCRs, significantly more large CDR3 similarity clusters formed than among controls. Counts of expanded TCRs (at PT1) showed a positive correlation with patch test score.

The CDR3 length is 12 residues. Trimming shortened V by 6 bases and J by 5 bases, and 7 bases separated the two germline ends. Per the germline V gene, CDR1 is MNHEY and CDR2 is SMNVEV (reference sequence). Regarding time point: patch test 3, about 24 weeks after DPC sensitization. Treatment meaning: therapeutic diphenylcyclopropenone sensitization with weekly scalp DPC. Blood draws preceded each patch test application. How the authors handled the data: A per-sample median of 95,638 TCRs was observed, with a range of about 20,000 to 700,000. TCRdb analysed the RACE reads with MiXCR anew, one entry per CDR3 protein. TCRdb's processing, not the authors', yielded these V and J calls. Counted here are roughly 89,000 distinct CDR3 sequences, approximately 10% occurring once; the ten biggest clones make up approximately 0.99%. Points on this clonotype: The antigen is unknown.

The receptor was derived from a woman in her twenties or thirties with alopecia areata. Some clones in this sample may be carry-over from other donors' samples. This material consisted of whole blood, taken in connection with sensitization to the hapten diphenylcyclopropenone (DPC). The chain uses TRBV27 and TRBJ1-4; no clear D gene. CDR3 sequence: CASSHPNEKLFF. DNA of the CDR3: TGTGCCAGCAGCCACCCAAATGAAAAACTGTTTTTT.